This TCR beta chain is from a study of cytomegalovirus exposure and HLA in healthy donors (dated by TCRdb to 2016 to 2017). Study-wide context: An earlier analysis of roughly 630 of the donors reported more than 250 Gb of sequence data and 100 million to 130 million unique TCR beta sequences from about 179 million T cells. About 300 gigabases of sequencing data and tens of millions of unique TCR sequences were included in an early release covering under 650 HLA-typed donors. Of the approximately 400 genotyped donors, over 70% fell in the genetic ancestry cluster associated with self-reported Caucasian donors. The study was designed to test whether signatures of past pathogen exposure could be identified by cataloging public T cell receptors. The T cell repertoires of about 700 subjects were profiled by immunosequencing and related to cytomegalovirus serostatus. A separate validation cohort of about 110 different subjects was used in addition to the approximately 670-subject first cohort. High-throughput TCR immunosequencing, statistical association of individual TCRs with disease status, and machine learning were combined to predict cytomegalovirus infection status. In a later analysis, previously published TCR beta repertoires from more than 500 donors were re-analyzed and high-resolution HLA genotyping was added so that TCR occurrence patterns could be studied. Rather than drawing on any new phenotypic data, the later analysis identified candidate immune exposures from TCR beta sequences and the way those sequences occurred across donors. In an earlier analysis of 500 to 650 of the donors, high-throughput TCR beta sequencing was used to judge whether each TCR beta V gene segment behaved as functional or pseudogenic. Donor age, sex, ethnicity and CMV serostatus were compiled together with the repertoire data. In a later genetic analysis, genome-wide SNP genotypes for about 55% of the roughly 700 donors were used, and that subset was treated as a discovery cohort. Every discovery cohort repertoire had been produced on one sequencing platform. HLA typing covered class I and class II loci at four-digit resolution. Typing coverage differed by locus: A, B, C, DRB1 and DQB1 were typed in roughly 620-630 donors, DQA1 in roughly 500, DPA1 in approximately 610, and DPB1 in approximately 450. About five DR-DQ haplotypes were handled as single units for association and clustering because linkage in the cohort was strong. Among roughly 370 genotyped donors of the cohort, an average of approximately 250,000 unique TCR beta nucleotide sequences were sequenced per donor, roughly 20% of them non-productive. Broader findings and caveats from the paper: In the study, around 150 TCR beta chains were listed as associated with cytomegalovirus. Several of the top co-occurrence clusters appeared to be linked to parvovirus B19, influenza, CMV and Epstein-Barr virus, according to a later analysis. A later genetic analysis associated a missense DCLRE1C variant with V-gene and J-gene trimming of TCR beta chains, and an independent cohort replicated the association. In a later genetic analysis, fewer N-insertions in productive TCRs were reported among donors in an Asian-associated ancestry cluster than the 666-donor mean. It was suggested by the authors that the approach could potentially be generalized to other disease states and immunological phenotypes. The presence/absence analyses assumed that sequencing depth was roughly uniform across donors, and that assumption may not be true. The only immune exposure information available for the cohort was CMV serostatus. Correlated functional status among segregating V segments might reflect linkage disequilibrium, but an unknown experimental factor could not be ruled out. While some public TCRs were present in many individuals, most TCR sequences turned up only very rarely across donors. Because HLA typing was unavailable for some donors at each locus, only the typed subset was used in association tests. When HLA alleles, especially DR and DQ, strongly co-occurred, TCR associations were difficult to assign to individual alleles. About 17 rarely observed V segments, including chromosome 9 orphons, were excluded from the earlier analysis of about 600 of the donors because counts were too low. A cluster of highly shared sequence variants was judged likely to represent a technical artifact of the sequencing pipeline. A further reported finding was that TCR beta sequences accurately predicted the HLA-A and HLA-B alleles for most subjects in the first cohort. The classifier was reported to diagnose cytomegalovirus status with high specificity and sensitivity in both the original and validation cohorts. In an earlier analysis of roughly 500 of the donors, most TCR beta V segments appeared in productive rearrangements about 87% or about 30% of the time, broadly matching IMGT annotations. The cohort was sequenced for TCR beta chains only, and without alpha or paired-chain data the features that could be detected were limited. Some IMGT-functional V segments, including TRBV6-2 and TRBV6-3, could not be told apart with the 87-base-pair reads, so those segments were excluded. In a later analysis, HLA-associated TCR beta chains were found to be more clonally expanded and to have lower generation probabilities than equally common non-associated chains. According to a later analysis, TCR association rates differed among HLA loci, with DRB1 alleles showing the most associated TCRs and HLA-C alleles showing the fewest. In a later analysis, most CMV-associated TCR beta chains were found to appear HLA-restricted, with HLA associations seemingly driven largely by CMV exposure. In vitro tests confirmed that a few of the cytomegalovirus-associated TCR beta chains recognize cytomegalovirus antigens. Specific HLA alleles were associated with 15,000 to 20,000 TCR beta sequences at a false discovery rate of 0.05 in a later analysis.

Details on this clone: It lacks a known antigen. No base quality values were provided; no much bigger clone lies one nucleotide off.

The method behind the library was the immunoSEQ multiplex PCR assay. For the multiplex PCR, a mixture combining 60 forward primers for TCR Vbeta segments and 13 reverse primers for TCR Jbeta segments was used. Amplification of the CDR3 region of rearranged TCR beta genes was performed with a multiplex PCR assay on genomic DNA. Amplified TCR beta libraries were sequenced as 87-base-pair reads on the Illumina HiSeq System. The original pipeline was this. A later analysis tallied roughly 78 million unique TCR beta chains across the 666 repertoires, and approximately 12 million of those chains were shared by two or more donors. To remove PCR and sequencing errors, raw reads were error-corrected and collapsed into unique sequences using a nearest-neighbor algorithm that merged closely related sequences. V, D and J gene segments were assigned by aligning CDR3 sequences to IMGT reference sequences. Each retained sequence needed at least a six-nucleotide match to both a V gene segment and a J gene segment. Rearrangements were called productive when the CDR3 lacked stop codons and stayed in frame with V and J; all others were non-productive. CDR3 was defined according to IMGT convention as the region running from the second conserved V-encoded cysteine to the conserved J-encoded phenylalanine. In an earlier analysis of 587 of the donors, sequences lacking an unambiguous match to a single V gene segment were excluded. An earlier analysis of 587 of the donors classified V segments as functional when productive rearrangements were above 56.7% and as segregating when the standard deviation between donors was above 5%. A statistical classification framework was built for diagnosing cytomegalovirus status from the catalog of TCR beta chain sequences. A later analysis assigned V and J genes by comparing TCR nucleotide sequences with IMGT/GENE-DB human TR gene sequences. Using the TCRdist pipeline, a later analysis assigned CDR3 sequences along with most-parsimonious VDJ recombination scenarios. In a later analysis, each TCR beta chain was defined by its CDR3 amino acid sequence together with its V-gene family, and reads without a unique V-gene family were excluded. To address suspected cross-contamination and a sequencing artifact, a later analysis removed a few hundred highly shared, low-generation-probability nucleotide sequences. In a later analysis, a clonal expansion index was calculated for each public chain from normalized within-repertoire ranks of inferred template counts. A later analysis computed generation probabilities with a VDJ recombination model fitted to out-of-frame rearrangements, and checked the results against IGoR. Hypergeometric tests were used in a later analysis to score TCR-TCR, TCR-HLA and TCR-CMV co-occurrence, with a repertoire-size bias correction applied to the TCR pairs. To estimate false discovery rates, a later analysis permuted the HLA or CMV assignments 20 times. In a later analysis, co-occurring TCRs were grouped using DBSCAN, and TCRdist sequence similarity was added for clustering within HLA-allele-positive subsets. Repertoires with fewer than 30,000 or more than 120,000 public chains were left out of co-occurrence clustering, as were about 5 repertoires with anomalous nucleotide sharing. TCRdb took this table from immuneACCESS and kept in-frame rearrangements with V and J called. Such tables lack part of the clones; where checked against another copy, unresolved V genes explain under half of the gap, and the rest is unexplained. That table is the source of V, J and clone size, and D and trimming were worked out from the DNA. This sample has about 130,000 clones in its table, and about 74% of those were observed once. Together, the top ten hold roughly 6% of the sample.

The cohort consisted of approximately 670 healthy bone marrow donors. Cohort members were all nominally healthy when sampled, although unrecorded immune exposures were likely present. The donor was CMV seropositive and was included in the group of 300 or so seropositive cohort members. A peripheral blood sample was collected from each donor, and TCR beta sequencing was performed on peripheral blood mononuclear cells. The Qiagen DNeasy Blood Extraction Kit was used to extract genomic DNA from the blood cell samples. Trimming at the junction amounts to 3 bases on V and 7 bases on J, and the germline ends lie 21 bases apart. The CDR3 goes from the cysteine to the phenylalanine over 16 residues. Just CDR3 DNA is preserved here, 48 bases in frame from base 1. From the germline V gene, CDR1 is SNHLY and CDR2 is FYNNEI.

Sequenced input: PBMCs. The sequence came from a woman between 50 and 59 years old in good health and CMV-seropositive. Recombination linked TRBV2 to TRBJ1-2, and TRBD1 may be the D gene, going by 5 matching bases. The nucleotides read TGTGCCAGCAGTGACGATGGCAGGGAGGGACCGGGTGGCTACACCTTC. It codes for CASSDDGREGPGGYTF.